These 10 T cell receptor beta chains share one sample of origin, sequenced in a study of T cell changes during pregnancy in multiple sclerosis. Only in-frame clones appear in the TCRdb table, and some are missing; sequencing was by immunoSEQ multiplex PCR. The sample holds just under 85,000 clones, approximately 91% seen once. The sample was peripheral blood, taken in the first trimester of pregnancy. These receptors were collected from a female donor with multiple sclerosis, enrolled in a pregnancy study.

Remarks on this clone: Germline and junction disagree at one end, which may indicate a read error. V usage is TRBV27 and J usage is TRBJ1-1; D is unclear. The CDR3 runs to 13 residues. In germline, CDR1 is MNHEY, CDR2 SMNVEV (reference sequence). CDR3 residues: CASSLGPSTKAFF. The CDR3 nucleotides are TGTGCCAGCAGTTTAGGCCCATCCACTAAAGCTTTCTTT.

CDR3 protein: CASSPQVNEQFF. Here the CDR3 DNA reads TGTGCCAGCAGCCCTCAGGTCAATGAGCAGTTCTTC. The chain employs TRBV7-9 and TRBJ2-1; D gene uncertain. Germline values: CDR1 SEHNR, CDR2 FQNEAQ (reference sequence). CDR3 size: 12 residues. V lost 5 bases and J lost 6, with 8 bases in between.

The rearrangement uses TRBV9 and TRBJ2-7; D is perhaps TRBD1 (5 bases). The CDR3 covers 15 residues. Germline V lookup: CDR1 SGDLS, CDR2 YYNGEE. The V end was cut by 0 bases, the J end by 0 bases, with 10 bases between. CDR3 sequence reads: CASSVGGSSSYEQYF. CDR3 in DNA: TGTGCCAGCAGCGTAGGGGGCAGTAGCTCCTACGAGCAGTACTTC.

The rearrangement uses TRBV7-2 and TRBJ1-4; D is uncertain. The CDR3 runs to 15 residues. Germline CDR1 reads SGHTA; CDR2 reads FQGNSA. Trimming cost V 2 bases and J 3 bases, with 10 bases left between them. Here the CDR3 DNA reads TGTGCCAGCAGCTTAACGGTCCGAGCTAATGAAAAACTGTTTTTT. This sequence encodes CASSLTVRANEKLFF.

J is TRBJ1-6 and V is TRBV10-3, with D perhaps matching TRBD1 (5 bases). V lost 7 bases and J lost 4, with 14 bases in between. This CDR3 is 15 amino acids long. Germline assignment: CDR1 ENHRY and CDR2 SYGVKD. The CDR3 sequence: CAIIQTANYNSPLHF. The CDR3 DNA sequence: TGTGCCATCATTCAGACAGCTAATTATAATTCACCCCTCCACTTT.

The chain carries TRBV18 and TRBJ1-1, with a possible D match to TRBD1 (6 bases). Germline assignment: CDR1 KGHSH and CDR2 LQKENI. V lost 6 bases to trimming and J lost 1 base, with 21 bases between them. The length of the CDR3 is 17 residues. The CDR3 loop is CASSSIRRDKTNTEAFF. The CDR3 DNA reads as TGTGCCAGCTCCTCAATCCGTCGGGACAAGACGAACACTGAAGCTTTCTTT.

This chain links TRBV11-3 with TRBJ2-2, with D possibly matching TRBD1 (6 bases). Germline CDR1 is SGHNT and CDR2 is YENEEA. Between the trimmed V and J ends, which lost 3 bases and 2 bases, there was a span of 16 bases. The CDR3 covers 17 residues. The CDR3 sequence is CASSFEFGQTNTGELFF. In DNA form, the CDR3 reads TGTGCCAGCAGCTTCGAGTTTGGACAGACAAACACCGGGGAGCTGTTTTTT.

This chain connects TRBV6-5 to TRBJ2-7, with D perhaps TRBD2 (6 bases). V lost 4 bases and J lost 0, with 13 bases in between. CDR3 length: 15 residues. Germline values: CDR1 MNHEY, CDR2 SVGAGI. The CDR3 reads CASSFLWGGSYEQYF. CDR3 nucleotide sequence: TGTGCCAGCAGTTTCCTATGGGGAGGCTCCTACGAGCAGTACTTC.

The rearrangement uses TRBV5-5 and TRBJ1-1; tentative D call: TRBD1 (5 bases). The CDR3 has 12 residues. Germline lookup yields CDR1 SGHKS and CDR2 YYEKEE (reference sequence). V was pared by 3 bases and J by 7 bases, with 10 bases between. In DNA form, the CDR3 reads TGTGCCAGCAGCTCGCGGGGGAATGAAGCTTTCTTT. Translation gives CASSSRGNEAFF.

The chain couples TRBV4-2 to TRBJ2-6; perhaps TRBD1 as D (6 bases). Germline V lookup: CDR1 LGHNA, CDR2 YNFKEQ. V was trimmed by 0 bases and J by 1 base, leaving 10 bases between them. This CDR3 has 17 residues. CDR3 sequence (DNA): TGTGCCAGCAGCCAAGATGGGGGCTTATCTGGGGCCAACGTCCTGACTTTC. This codes for CASSQDGGLSGANVLTF.